The 26 T cell receptor beta chains given below trace back to one sample, sequenced in a study of T cell repertoires in cytomegalovirus infection. One entry per CDR3 protein, called by TCRdb with MiXCR from the reads. Among fewer than 200,000 distinct CDR3 sequences listed, roughly 20% were seen once. Material: PBMCs. All receptors come from a human donor in good health (CMV status not recorded). Some clones in this sample may be carry-over from other donors' samples.

This clonotype occurred a few times. The chain links TRBV7-8 to TRBJ2-5; D remains unclear. The CDR3 is made up of 12 amino acids. The V gene lost 6 bases and the J gene lost 6 bases, with 11 bases spanning the gap. The V gene's germline CDR1 is SGHVS and CDR2 FQNEAQ. The DNA of the CDR3 is TGTGCCAGCAGGGACCCACAGCAGACCCAGTACTTC. This sequence encodes CASRDPQQTQYF.

The V and J genes are TRBV5-4 and TRBJ2-3; 7 bases are a match to TRBD1. Germline V lookup: CDR1 SGHNT, CDR2 YYREEE (reference sequence). V trimming: 0 bases; J trimming: 7 bases; junction bases outside the gene matches: 2. This CDR3 spans 13 amino acids. DNA for the CDR3: TGTGCCAGCAGCTTGGGGGACAGAAATACGCAGTATTTT. It specifies CASSLGDRNTQYF.

The table lists this clonotype with a few counts. The chain links TRBV6-5 to TRBJ1-2, with a possible D match to TRBD1 (6 bases). Trimming stripped 0 bases from V and 1 base from J, with 12 bases between. Germline CDR1 reads MNHEY; CDR2 reads SVGAGI. The CDR3 totals 16 residues. CDR3 residues: CASSYSPPQGNYGYTF. DNA for the CDR3: TGTGCCAGCAGTTACTCGCCACCACAGGGTAACTATGGCTACACCTTC.

This clonotype was observed a handful of times. The V and J genes are TRBV2 and TRBJ2-3; D unresolved. Germline loops: CDR1 SNHLY, CDR2 FYNNEI. With 2 bases removed from V and 5 bases from J, the gap between germline ends came to 14 bases. There are 15 residues in the CDR3. The CDR3 DNA is TGTGCCAGCAGTGAACAGTCTCTATCTCAAGATACGCAGTATTTT. Protein sequence: CASSEQSLSQDTQYF.

This clonotype has a handful of counts. The chain recombines TRBV19 with TRBJ2-2; D gene ambiguous. Trimming shortened V by 0 bases and J by 6 bases, and 5 bases separated the two germline ends. CDR1 LNHDA and CDR2 SQIVND come from the germline V gene (reference sequence). This CDR3 region has 13 residues. The CDR3 DNA reads TGTGCCAGTAGTATAGACGGGTCCGGGGAGCTGTTTTTT. Protein: CASSIDGSGELFF. Variable domain in full (rest from reference TRBV19 and TRBJ2-2): DGGITQSPKYLFRKEGQNVTLSCEQNLNHDAMYWYRQDPGQGLRLIYYSQIVNDFQKGDIAEGYSVSREKKESFPLTVTSAQKNPTAFYLCASSIDGSGELFFGEGSRLTVL.

Regarding this clonotype: No conserved phenylalanine or tryptophan is present at the end of the CDR3, so a read error is the likely explanation. The chain links TRBV6-2 or TRBV6-3 to TRBJ2-7; D is uncertain. Per germline, CDR1 MNHEY and CDR2 SVGEGT. V was pared by 8 bases and J by 7 bases, with 18 bases between. The CDR3 has 13 amino acids. CDR3 loop: CASGSGTRSEQYY. For the CDR3, the DNA is TGTGCCAGCGGTTCAGGAACTCGGAGTGAGCAGTACTAC.

This clonotype appeared many times. This chain connects TRBV12-3 or TRBV12-4 to TRBJ2-1; 7 bases match TRBD2. The CDR3 runs 12 residues. J was trimmed by 10 bases and V by 6 bases; bases with no gene match: 6. The CDR3 is CASSWTRGEQFF. DNA of the CDR3: TGTGCCAGCAGCTGGACTAGAGGAGAGCAGTTCTTC.

This clonotype was recorded at least ten times. J is TRBJ2-1 and V is TRBV28; no reliable D call. The CDR3 length is 14 residues. Germline CDR1 and CDR2: MDHEN and SYDVKM. Trimming pared 2 bases from V and 2 bases from J, leaving 7 bases between. The CDR3, as DNA: TGTGCCAGCAGTTTACCTCAAGCCTACAATGAGCAGTTCTTC. Translation gives CASSLPQAYNEQFF.

The chain couples TRBV5-1 to TRBJ2-1; 12 nucleotides line up with TRBD2. The CDR3 length is 16 residues. Per the germline V gene, CDR1 is SGHRS and CDR2 is YFSETQ. Trimming removed 1 base from V and 5 bases from J; junction bases left unmatched: 4. This chain's CDR3 is CASSLYRLAGDNEQFF. CDR3 nucleotide sequence: TGCGCCAGCAGCTTGTATCGACTAGCGGGGGACAATGAGCAGTTCTTC.

This clonotype was found many times. The chain is built from TRBV7-2 and TRBJ2-7; perhaps TRBD2 as D (7 bases). Germline CDR1 SGHTA, CDR2 FQGNSA. The V end was cut by 2 bases, the J end by 3 bases, with 23 bases between. The CDR3 covers 18 residues. CDR3 in amino acids: CASSLMDRGASKYYEQYF. CDR3 coding DNA: TGTGCCAGCAGCTTAATGGACCGGGGGGCTAGCAAATACTACGAGCAGTACTTC.

The chain recombines TRBV2 with TRBJ2-5; weak D call: TRBD1 (6 bases). V was shortened by 6 bases and J by 5 bases, with 16 bases between the two germline ends. Germline V gene lookup returns CDR1 SNHLY and CDR2 FYNNEI. The CDR3 loop spans 14 amino acids. The CDR3 sequence: CASSRTEIKETQYF. The CDR3 DNA follows: TGTGCCAGCAGCCGGACAGAAATCAAGGAGACCCAGTACTTC.

The V and J genes are TRBV4-2 and TRBJ2-2; 9 bases line up with TRBD1. The V segment lost 6 bases and the J segment 3 bases; nucleotides outside the gene matches: 11. Germline lookup yields CDR1 LGHNA and CDR2 YNFKEQ. The length of the CDR3 is 17 residues. This chain's CDR3 is CASSTGGTGTHTGELFF. The CDR3, as DNA: TGTGCCAGCAGTACAGGTGGGACAGGGACACACACCGGGGAGCTGTTTTTT.

This clonotype showed up just a few times. This chain connects TRBV7-9 to TRBJ1-5; D gene uncertain. This CDR3 is built from 13 residues. V dropped 5 bases and J dropped 2 bases, with 7 bases sitting between them. The germline V gene encodes CDR1 SEHNR and CDR2 FQNEAQ (reference sequence). CDR3: CASSPVGNQPQHF. In DNA form, the CDR3 reads TGTGCCAGCAGCCCCGTGGGCAATCAGCCCCAGCATTTT.

The chain recombines TRBV6-2 or TRBV6-3 with TRBJ2-7; tentative D call: TRBD2 (6 bases). Between the trimmed V and J ends, which lost 8 bases and 1 base, there was a span of 9 bases. CDR1 MNHEY and CDR2 SVGEGT come from the germline V gene. CDR3 length: 12 residues. The CDR3 sequence is CASWTNSYEQYF. The CDR3, as DNA: TGTGCCAGCTGGACTAATTCCTACGAGCAGTACTTC.

The chain is built from TRBV7-2 and TRBJ2-1; TRBD2 agrees at 8 bases. The V segment lost 8 bases and the J segment 2 bases; nucleotides outside the gene matches: 5. Germline CDR1 and CDR2: SGHTA and FQGNSA. This CDR3 has 14 residues. CDR3 DNA sequence: TGTGCCAGCGGCATAGCGGGACCCTACAATGAGCAGTTCTTC. It encodes CASGIAGPYNEQFF.

In the case of this clonotype: The conserved phenylalanine or tryptophan is not found at the CDR3 terminus, so this likely reflects a read error. The chain employs TRBV6-6 and TRBJ1-6; D is unresolved. The CDR3 has 14 amino acids. V shed 2 bases and J shed 8 bases, with 10 bases lying between them. Germline V gives CDR1 MNHNY, CDR2 SVGAGI (reference sequence). This chain's CDR3 is CASSYLNPDSPLHS. The CDR3 DNA reads as TGTGCCAGCAGTTACCTCAATCCGGATTCACCCCTCCACTCT.

The V and J genes are TRBV6-5 and TRBJ2-5, with 8 bases that match TRBD2. Trimming at V came to 5 bases and at J to 5 bases, leaving 10 bases not matched to a gene. This CDR3 has 15 amino acids. Germline CDR1 reads MNHEY; CDR2 reads SVGAGI. As DNA, the CDR3 is TGTGCCAGCAGTCGGCGGGGGGTACCCCCTGAGACCCAGTACTTC. As protein: CASSRRGVPPETQYF.

The chain has TRBV2 and TRBJ2-3, with TRBD2 matching over 13 bases. V was clipped by 6 bases and J by 5 bases; unmatched bases: 5. The CDR3 runs 15 residues. CDR1 and CDR2 from the germline V gene are SNHLY and FYNNEI. Written as DNA, the CDR3 is TGTGCCAGCAGCAGGACTAGCGGGAGTGAAGATACGCAGTATTTT. This sequence encodes CASSRTSGSEDTQYF.

The chain carries TRBV4-3 and TRBJ2-1; TRBD2 matches at 9 bases. The CDR3 has 15 amino acids. Germline trimming cut 7 bases from V and 7 bases from J; bases unmatched to any gene: 11. In germline, CDR1 is LGHNA, CDR2 YSLEER. CDR3 sequence reads: CASISAGGPVNEQFF. CDR3 coding DNA: TGCGCCAGCATTTCCGCGGGAGGGCCTGTTAATGAGCAGTTCTTC.

This clonotype was observed at least ten times. CDR3 nucleotides: TGTGCCAGCAGCCCCGAGGGCAGGGTAATATCTTGGGAGACCCAGTACTTC. Translation: CASSPEGRVISWETQYF. V usage is TRBV7-8 and J usage is TRBJ2-5, with D perhaps given as TRBD1 or TRBD2 (5 bases each). Germline lookup yields CDR1 SGHVS and CDR2 FQNEAQ. V lost 5 bases to trimming and J lost 5 bases, with 24 bases between them. There are 17 residues in the CDR3.

This clonotype was counted at least ten times. The rearrangement joins TRBV11-3 to TRBJ1-1, with D perhaps TRBD1 (6 bases). The germline V gene has CDR1 SGHNT and CDR2 YENEEA. This CDR3 spans 17 amino acids. V lost 6 bases and J lost 1, with 21 bases in between. The chain's CDR3 is CASRDRGLPMENTEAFF. The CDR3 coding sequence is TGTGCCAGCAGGGACCGGGGGCTGCCAATGGAGAACACTGAAGCTTTCTTT.

The chain is built from TRBV2 and TRBJ1-1; TRBD1 might be the D (5 bases). The CDR3 loop spans 15 amino acids. Germline V gene lookup returns CDR1 SNHLY and CDR2 FYNNEI. V shed 6 bases and J shed 8 bases, with 22 bases lying between them. The CDR3 loop is CASSPTAGTLLEAFF. The CDR3 DNA reads as TGTGCCAGCAGCCCGACCGCCGGGACTTTACTAGAAGCTTTCTTT. Variable domain in full (rest from reference TRBV2 and TRBJ1-1): EPEVTQTPSHQVTQMGQEVILRCVPISNHLYFYWYRQILGQKVEFLVSFYNNEISEKSEIFDDQFSVERPDGSNFTLKIRSTKLEDSAMYFCASSPTAGTLLEAFFGQGTRLTVV.

This clonotype has only a few counts. This sequence joins TRBV19 and TRBJ2-1, with 7 bases matching TRBD2. Germline V gene data show CDR1 as LNHDA and CDR2 as SQIVND (reference sequence). The junction had 6 bases not matched to a gene; V was cut back by 7 bases and J by 0 bases. CDR3 length equals 15 residues. CDR3 sequence (DNA): TGTGCCAGTATATGGCGCGGGAGCTCCTACAATGAGCAGTTCTTC. It yields the protein CASIWRGSSYNEQFF.

The chain couples TRBV5-1 to TRBJ2-6, with TRBD2 identical over 8 bases. Germline CDR1 reads SGHRS; CDR2 reads YFSETQ. Trimming cost V 5 bases and J 0 bases; bases outside gene matches: 1. The CDR3 length is 15 residues. CDR3 in amino acids: CASSREGSGANVLTF. CDR3 bases: TGCGCCAGCAGTCGGGAGGGCTCTGGGGCCAACGTCCTGACTTTC.

This clonotype was seen repeatedly, ten times or more. The J gene is TRBJ2-6, the V gene TRBV6-2 or TRBV6-3; 8 positions agree with TRBD1. CDR1 MNHEY and CDR2 SVGEGT come from the germline V gene. The CDR3 totals 17 residues. J gave up 0 bases and V 6 bases, and 7 bases lay outside the gene matches. As DNA, the CDR3 is TGTGCCAGCAGCACCGGGACAGGAACCTCTGGGGCCAACGTCCTGACTTTC. It codes for CASSTGTGTSGANVLTF.

The chain is built from TRBV9 and TRBJ2-7; 7 nucleotides agree with TRBD1. The germline V gene has CDR1 SGDLS and CDR2 YYNGEE. The CDR3 is made up of 14 amino acids. V shed 0 bases and J 2 bases; nucleotides not matched to a gene: 2. As DNA, the CDR3 is TGTGCCAGCAGCGTAGGAGGGGGCCCCTACGAGCAGTACTTC. The encoded protein is CASSVGGGPYEQYF.